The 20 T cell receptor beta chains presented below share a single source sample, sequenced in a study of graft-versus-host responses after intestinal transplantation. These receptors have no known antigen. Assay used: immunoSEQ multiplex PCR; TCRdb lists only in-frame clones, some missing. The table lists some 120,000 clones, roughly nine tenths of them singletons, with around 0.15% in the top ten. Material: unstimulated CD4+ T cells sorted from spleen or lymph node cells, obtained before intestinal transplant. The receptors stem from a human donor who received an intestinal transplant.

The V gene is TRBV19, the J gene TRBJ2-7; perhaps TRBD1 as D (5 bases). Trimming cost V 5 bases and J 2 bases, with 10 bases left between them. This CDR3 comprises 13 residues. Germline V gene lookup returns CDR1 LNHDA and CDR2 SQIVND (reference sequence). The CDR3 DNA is TGTGCCAGTAGTTATGACAGTACCTACGAGCAGTACTTC. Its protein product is CASSYDSTYEQYF.

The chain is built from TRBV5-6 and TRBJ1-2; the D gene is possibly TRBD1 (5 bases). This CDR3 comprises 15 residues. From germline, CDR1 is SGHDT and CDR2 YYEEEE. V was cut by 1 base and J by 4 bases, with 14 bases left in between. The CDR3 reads CASSLQGHGGYGYTF. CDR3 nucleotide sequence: TGTGCCAGCAGCTTGCAGGGTCACGGAGGCTATGGCTACACCTTC.

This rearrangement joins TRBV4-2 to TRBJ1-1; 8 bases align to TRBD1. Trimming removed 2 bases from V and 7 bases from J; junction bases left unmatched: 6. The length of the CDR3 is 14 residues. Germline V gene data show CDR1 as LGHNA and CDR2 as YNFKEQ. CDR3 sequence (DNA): TGTGCCAGCAGCCAATTGACCGGGACAGGTGAAGCTTTCTTT. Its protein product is CASSQLTGTGEAFF.

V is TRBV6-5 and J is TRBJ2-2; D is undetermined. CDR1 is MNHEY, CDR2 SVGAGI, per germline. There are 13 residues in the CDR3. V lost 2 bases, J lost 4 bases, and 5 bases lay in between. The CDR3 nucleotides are TGTGCCAGCAGTTACACGATCACCGGGGAGCTGTTTTTT. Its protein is CASSYTITGELFF.

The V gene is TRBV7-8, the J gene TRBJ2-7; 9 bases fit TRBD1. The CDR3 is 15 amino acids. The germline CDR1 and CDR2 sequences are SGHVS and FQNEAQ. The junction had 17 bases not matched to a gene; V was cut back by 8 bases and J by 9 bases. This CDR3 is CASGPEGQGYEWQYF. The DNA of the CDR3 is TGTGCCAGCGGTCCTGAGGGACAGGGTTACGAGTGGCAGTACTTC.

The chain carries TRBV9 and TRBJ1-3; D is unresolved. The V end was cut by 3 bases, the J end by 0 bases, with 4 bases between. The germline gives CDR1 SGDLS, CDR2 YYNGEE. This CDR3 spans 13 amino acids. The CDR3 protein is CASSGDSGNTIYF. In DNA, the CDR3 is TGTGCCAGCAGCGGGGACTCTGGAAACACCATATATTTT. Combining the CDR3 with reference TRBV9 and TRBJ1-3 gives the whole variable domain DSGVTQTPKHLITATGQRVTLRCSPRSGDLSVYWYQQSLDQGLQFLIQYYNGEERAKGNILERFSAQQFPDLHSELNLSSLELGDSALYFCASSGDSGNTIYFGEGSWLTVV.

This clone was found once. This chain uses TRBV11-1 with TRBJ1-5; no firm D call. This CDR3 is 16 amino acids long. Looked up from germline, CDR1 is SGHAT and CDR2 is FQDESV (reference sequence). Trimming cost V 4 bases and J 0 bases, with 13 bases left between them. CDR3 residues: CASSCFRDFSNQPQHF. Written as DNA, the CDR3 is TGTGCCAGCAGCTGTTTTCGGGATTTTAGCAATCAGCCCCAGCATTTT. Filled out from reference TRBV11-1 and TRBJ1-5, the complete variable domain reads EAEVAQSPRYKITEKSQAVAFWCDPISGHATLYWYRQILGQGPELLVQFQDESVVDDSQLPKDRFSAERLKGVDSTLKIQPAELGDSAMYLCASSCFRDFSNQPQHFGDGTRLSIL.

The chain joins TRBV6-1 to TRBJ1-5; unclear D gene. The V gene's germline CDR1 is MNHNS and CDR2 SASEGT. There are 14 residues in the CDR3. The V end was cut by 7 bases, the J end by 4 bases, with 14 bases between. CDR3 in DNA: TGTGCCAGCACCGTAGACGGATCTAATCAGCCCCAGCATTTT. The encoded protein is CASTVDGSNQPQHF.

The CDR3 DNA reads as TGTGCCAGCAGCTCGGGACTTGGTGAGACCCAGTACTTC. It specifies CASSSGLGETQYF. The chain carries TRBV7-3 and TRBJ2-5, with D tentatively TRBD2 (6 bases). CDR1 and CDR2 (germline): SGHTA, FQGTGA. Trimming pared 4 bases from V and 5 bases from J, leaving 11 bases between. The CDR3 has 13 amino acids.

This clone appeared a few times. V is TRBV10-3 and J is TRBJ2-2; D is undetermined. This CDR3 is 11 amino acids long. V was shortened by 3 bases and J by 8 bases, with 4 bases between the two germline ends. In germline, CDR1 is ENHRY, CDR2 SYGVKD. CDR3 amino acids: CAISEGGELFF. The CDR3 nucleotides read TGTGCCATCAGTGAAGGTGGGGAGCTGTTTTTT.

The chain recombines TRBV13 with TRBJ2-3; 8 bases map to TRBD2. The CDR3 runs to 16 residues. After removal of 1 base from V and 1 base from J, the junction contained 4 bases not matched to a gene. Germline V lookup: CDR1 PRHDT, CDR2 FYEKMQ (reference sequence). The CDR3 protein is CASSLDRGGGTDTQYF. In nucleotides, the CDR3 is TGTGCCAGCAGCTTAGACCGGGGGGGCGGCACAGATACGCAGTATTTT. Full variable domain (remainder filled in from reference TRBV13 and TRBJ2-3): AAGVIQSPRHLIKEKRETATLKCYPIPRHDTVYWYQQGPGQDPQFLISFYEKMQSDKGSIPDRFSAQQFSDYHSELNMSSLELGDSALYFCASSLDRGGGTDTQYFGPGTRLTVL.

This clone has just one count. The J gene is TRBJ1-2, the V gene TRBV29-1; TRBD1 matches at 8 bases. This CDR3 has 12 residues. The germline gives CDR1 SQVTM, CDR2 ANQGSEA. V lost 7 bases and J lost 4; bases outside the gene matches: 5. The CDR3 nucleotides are TGCAGCGCTACCGGGACAGGCTATGGCTACACCTTC. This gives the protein CSATGTGYGYTF.

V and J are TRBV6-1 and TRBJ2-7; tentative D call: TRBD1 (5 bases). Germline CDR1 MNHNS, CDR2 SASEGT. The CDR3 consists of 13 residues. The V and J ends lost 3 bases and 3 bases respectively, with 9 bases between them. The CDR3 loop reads CASSDSGNYEQYF. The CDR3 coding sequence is TGTGCCAGCAGTGATTCAGGGAACTACGAGCAGTACTTC.

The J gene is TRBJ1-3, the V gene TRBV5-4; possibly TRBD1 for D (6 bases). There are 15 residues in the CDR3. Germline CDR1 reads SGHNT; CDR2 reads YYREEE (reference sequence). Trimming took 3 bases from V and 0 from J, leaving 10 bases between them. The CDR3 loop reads CASSSQGLSGNTIYF. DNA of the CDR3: TGTGCCAGCAGCTCACAGGGTCTCTCTGGAAACACCATATATTTT.

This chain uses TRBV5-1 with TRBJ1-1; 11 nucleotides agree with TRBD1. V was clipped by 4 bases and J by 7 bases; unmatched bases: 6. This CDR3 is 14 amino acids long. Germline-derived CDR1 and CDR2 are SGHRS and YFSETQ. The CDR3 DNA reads TGCGCCAGCAGCCCCGGGACAGGGGGTATTGAAGCTTTCTTT. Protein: CASSPGTGGIEAFF.

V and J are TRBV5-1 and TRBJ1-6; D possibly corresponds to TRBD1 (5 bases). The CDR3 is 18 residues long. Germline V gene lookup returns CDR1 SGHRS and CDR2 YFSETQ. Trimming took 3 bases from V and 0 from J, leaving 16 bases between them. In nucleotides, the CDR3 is TGCGCCAGCAGCTCCTATTCAAGGGGCAGCTCCTATAATTCACCCCTCCACTTT. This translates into CASSSYSRGSSYNSPLHF.

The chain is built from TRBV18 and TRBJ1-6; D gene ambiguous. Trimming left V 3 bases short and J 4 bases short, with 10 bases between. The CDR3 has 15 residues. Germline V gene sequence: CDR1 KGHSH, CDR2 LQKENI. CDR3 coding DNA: TGTGCCAGCTCACCCAAAACAGCGTATAATTCACCCCTCCACTTT. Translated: CASSPKTAYNSPLHF.

The CDR3 spells CASTKSGQVNTEAFF. The CDR3 nucleotides read TGTGCCAGCACCAAATCGGGACAGGTGAACACTGAAGCTTTCTTT. The chain has TRBV5-4 and TRBJ1-1; TRBD1 agrees at 8 bases. Losses at the gene ends were 6 bases for V and 0 bases for J; bases not matched to a gene: 7. The CDR3 runs to 15 residues. Germline loops: CDR1 SGHNT, CDR2 YYREEE (reference sequence).

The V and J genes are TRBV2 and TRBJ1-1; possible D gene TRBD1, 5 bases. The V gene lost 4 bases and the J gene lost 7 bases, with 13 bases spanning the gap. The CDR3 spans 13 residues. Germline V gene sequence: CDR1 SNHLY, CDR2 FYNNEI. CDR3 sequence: CASSGQGGNEAFF. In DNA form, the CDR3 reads TGTGCCAGCAGTGGGCAGGGTGGGAATGAAGCTTTCTTT.

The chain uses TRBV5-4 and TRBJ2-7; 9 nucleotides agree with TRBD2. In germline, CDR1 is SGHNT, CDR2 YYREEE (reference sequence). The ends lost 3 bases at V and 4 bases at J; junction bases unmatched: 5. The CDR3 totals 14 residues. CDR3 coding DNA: TGTGCCAGCAGCTCGGGGACTAGCTTGTACGAGCAGTACTTC. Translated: CASSSGTSLYEQYF.